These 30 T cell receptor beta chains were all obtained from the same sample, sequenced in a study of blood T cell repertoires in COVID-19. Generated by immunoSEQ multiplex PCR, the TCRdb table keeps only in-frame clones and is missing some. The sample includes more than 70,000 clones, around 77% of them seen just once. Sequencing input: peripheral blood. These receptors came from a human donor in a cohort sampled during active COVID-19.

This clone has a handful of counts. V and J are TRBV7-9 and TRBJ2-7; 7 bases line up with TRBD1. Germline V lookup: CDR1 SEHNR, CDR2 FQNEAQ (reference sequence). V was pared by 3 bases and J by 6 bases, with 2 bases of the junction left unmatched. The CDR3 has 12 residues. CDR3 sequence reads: CASSFDRAEQYF. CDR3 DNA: TGTGCCAGCAGCTTTGACAGGGCCGAGCAGTACTTC.

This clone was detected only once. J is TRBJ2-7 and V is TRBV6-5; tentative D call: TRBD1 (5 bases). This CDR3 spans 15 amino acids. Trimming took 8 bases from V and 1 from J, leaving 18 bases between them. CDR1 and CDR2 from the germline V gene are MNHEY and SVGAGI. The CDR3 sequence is CASGTDTLGSYEQYF. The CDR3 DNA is TGTGCCAGCGGAACGGACACCTTAGGTTCCTACGAGCAGTACTTC.

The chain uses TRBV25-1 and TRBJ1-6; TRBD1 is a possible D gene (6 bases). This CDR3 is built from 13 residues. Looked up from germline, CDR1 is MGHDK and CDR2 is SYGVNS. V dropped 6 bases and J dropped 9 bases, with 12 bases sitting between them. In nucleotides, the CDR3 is TGTGCCAGCAGGAAAGAACAGGGTTCACCCCTCCACTTT. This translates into CASRKEQGSPLHF.

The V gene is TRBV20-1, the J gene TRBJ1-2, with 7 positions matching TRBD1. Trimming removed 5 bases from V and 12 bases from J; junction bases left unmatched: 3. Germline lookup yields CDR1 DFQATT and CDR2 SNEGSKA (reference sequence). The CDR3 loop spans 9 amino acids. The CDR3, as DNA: TGCAGTGCTTCACAGGGGCACACCTTC. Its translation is CSASQGHTF.

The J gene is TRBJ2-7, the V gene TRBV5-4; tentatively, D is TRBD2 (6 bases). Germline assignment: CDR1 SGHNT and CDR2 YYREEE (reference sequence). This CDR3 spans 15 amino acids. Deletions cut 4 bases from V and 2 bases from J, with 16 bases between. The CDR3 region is CASSTPAGNPYEQYF. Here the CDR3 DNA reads TGTGCCAGCAGCACCCCGGCGGGGAACCCCTACGAGCAGTACTTC.

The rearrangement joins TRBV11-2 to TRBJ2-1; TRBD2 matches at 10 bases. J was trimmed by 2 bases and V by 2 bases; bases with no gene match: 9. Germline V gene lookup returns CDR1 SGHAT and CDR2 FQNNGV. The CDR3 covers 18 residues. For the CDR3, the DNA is TGTGCCAGCAGCTTAAGAAGCGGGGGGGCCAAAGCCTACAATGAGCAGTTCTTC. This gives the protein CASSLRSGGAKAYNEQFF.

The chain's CDR3 is CASSQSGTGVGSPLHF. Here the CDR3 DNA reads TGTGCCAGCTCCCAATCCGGGACAGGGGTTGGATCACCCCTCCACTTT. The chain recombines TRBV18 with TRBJ1-6, with 10 bases matching TRBD1. Trimming removed 6 bases from V and 10 bases from J; junction bases left unmatched: 12. Looked up from germline, CDR1 is KGHSH and CDR2 is LQKENI. The CDR3 contains 16 residues.

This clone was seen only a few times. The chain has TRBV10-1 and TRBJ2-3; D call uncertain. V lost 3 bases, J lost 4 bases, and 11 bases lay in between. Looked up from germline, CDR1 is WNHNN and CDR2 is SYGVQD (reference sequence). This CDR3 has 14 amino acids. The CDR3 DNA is TGCGCCAGCAGTGACGGTCACGTCCCAGATACGCAGTATTTT. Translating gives CASSDGHVPDTQYF.

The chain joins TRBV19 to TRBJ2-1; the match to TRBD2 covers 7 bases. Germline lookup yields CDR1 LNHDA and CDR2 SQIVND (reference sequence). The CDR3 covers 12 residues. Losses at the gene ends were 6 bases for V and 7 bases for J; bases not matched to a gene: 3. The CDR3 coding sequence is TGTGCCAGTAGGCTGGGGGGGAATGAGCAGTTCTTC. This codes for CASRLGGNEQFF.

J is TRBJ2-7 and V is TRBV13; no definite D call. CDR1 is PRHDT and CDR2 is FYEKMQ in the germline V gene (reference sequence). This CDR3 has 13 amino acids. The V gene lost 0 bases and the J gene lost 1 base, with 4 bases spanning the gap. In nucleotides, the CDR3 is TGTGCCAGCAGCTTAGGCAGATCCTACGAGCAGTACTTC. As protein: CASSLGRSYEQYF. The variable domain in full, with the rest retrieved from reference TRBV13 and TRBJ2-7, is AAGVIQSPRHLIKEKRETATLKCYPIPRHDTVYWYQQGPGQDPQFLISFYEKMQSDKGSIPDRFSAQQFSDYHSELNMSSLELGDSALYFCASSLGRSYEQYFGPGTRLTVT.

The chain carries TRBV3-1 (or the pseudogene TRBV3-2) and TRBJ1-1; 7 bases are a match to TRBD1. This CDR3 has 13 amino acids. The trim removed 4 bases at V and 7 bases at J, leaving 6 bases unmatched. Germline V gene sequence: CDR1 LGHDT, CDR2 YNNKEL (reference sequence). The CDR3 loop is CASSPTGDGEAFF. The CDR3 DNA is TGTGCCAGCAGCCCCACAGGGGATGGTGAAGCTTTCTTT.

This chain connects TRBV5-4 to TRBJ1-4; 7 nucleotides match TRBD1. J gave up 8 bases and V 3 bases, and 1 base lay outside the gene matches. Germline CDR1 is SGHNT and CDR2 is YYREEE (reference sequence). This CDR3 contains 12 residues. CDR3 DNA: TGTGCCAGCAGCTCCAGGGGGGAAAAACTGTTTTTT. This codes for CASSSRGEKLFF.

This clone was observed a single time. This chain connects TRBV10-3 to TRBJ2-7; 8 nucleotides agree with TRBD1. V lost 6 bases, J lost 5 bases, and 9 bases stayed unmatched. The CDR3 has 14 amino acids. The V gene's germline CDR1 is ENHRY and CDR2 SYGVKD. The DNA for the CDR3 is TGTGCCATCAGACCCCAGGGGGCGGGCGACGAGCAGTACTTC. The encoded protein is CAIRPQGAGDEQYF.

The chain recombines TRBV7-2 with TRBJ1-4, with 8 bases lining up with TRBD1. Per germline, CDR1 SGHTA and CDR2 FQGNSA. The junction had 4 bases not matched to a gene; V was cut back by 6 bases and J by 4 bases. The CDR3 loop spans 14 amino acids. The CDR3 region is CASSKDRVNEKLFF. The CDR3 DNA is TGTGCCAGCAGTAAGGACAGGGTTAATGAAAAACTGTTTTTT.

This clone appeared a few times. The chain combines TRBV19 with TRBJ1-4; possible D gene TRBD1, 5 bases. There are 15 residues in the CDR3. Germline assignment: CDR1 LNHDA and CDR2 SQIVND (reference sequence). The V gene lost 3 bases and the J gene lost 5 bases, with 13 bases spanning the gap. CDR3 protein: CASSIDDSFNEKLFF. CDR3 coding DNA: TGTGCCAGTAGTATTGACGACAGTTTCAATGAAAAACTGTTTTTT.

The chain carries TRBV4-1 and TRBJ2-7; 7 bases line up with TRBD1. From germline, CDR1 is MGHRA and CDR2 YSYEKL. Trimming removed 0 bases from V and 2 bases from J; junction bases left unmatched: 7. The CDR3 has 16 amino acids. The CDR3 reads CASSQDPGTETYEQYF. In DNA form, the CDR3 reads TGCGCCAGCAGCCAAGATCCTGGGACAGAAACCTACGAGCAGTACTTC.

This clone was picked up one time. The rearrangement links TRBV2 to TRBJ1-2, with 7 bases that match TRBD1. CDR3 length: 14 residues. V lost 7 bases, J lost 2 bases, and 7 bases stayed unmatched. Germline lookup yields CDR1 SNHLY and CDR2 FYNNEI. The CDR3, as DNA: TGTGCCAGCAACGACAGGGTGAACAACTATGGCTACACCTTC. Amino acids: CASNDRVNNYGYTF.

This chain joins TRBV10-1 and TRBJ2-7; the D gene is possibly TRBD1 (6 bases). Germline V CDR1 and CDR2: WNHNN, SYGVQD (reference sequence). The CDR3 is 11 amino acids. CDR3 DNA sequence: TGCACCCAGCCGGACAGCCACGAGCAGTACTTC. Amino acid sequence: CTQPDSHEQYF.

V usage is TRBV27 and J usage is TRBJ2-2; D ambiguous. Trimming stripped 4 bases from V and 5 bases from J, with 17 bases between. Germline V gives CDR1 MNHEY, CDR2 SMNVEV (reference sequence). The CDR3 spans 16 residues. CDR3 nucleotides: TGTGCCAGCAGTTCCTCCGGGTCCAGTAGGACCGGGGAGCTGTTTTTT. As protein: CASSSSGSSRTGELFF.

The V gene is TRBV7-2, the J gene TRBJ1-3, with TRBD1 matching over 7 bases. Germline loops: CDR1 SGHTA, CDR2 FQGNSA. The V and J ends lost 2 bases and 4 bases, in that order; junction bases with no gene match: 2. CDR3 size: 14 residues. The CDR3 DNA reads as TGTGCCAGCAGCTTACGACAGGGAGGAAACACCATATATTTT. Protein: CASSLRQGGNTIYF.

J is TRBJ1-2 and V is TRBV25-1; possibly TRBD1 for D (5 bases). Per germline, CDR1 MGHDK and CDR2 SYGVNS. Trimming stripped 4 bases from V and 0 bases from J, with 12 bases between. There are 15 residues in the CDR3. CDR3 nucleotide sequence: TGTGCCAGCAGTGTTTTACAGGCCCCTAACTATGGCTACACCTTC. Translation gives CASSVLQAPNYGYTF.

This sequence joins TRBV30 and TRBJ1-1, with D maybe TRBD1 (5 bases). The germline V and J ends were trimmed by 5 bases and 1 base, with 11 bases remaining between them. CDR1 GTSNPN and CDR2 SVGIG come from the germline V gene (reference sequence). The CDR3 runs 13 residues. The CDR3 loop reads CAWDQGGNTEAFF. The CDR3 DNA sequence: TGTGCCTGGGACCAGGGAGGGAACACTGAAGCTTTCTTT.

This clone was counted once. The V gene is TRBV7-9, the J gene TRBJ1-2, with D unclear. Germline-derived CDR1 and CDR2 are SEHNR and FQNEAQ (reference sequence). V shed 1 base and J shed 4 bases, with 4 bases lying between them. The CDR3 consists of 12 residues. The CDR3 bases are TGTGCCAGCAGCTTAGGCGTCTATGGCTACACCTTC. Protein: CASSLGVYGYTF.

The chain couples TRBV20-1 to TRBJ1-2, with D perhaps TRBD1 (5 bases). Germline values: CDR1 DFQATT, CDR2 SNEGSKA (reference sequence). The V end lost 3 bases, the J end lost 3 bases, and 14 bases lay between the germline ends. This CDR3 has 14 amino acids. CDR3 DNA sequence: TGCAGTGCTAGTGGGGAAGGGGCATACTATGGCTACACCTTC. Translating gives CSASGEGAYYGYTF.

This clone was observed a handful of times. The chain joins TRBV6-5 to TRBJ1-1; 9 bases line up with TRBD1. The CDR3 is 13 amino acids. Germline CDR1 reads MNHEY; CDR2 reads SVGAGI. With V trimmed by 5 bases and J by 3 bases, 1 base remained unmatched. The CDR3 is CASSRQGDTEAFF. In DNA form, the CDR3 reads TGTGCCAGCAGTAGACAGGGGGACACTGAAGCTTTCTTT.

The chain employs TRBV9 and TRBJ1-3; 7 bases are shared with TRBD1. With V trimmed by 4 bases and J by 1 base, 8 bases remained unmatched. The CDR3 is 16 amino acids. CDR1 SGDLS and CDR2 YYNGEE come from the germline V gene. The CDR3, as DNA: TGTGCCAGCAGCCCGGACAGGAAGAATTCTGGAAACACCATATATTTT. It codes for CASSPDRKNSGNTIYF.

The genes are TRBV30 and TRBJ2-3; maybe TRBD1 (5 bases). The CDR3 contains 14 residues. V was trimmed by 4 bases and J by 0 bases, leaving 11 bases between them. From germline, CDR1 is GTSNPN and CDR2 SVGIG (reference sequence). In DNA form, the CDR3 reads TGTGCCTGGACGGACATCTCTAGCACAGATACGCAGTATTTT. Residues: CAWTDISSTDTQYF.

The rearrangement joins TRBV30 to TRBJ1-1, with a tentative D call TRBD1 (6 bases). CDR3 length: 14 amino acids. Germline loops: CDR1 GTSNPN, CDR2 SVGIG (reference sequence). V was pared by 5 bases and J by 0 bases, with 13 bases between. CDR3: CAWLIQGLNTEAFF. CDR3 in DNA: TGTGCCTGGCTAATACAGGGACTGAACACTGAAGCTTTCTTT.

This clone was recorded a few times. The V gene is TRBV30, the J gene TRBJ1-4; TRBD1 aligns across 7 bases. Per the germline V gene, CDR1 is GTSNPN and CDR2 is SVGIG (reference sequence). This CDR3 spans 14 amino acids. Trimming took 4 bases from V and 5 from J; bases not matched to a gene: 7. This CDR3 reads CAWNLGTANEKLFF. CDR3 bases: TGTGCCTGGAATCTGGGGACAGCAAATGAAAAACTGTTTTTT.

The CDR3 spells CAWCQGQTGYGYTF. The CDR3 DNA sequence: TGTGCCTGGTGCCAGGGCCAAACCGGGTATGGCTACACCTTC. The chain uses TRBV30 and TRBJ1-2; a weak D match, TRBD1 (5 bases). Trimming left V 5 bases short and J 5 bases short, with 18 bases between. The CDR3 length is 14 residues. Germline CDR1 GTSNPN, CDR2 SVGIG (reference sequence).